The 3 T cell receptor beta chains reported below all come from one sample, sequenced in a study of blood T cell repertoires in COVID-19. Only in-frame clones appear in the TCRdb table, and some are missing; sequencing was by immunoSEQ multiplex PCR. The sample has roughly 120,000 clones; around 85% are singletons. Specimen: peripheral blood. These receptors all come from an elderly woman with COVID-19, enrolled during active disease.

This chain joins TRBV7-2 and TRBJ2-2, with D possibly TRBD2 on 7 matching bases. This CDR3 is built from 15 residues. Germline lookup yields CDR1 SGHTA and CDR2 FQGNSA. Between the trimmed V and J ends, which lost 5 bases and 4 bases, there was a span of 14 bases. DNA for the CDR3: TGTGCCAGCAGCCAGGGGACTATGGGCACCGGGGAGCTGTTTTTT. Its translation: CASSQGTMGTGELFF.

J is TRBJ2-7 and V is TRBV14, with 12 bases fitting TRBD1. Germline V gene lookup returns CDR1 SGHDN and CDR2 FVKESK. The V gene end was trimmed by 3 bases and the J gene end by 5 bases; junction bases not matched to a gene: 5. The CDR3 sequence is 15 residues long. As DNA, the CDR3 is TGTGCCAGCAGCCACTCCGGGACAGGGGGCGACGAGCAGTACTTC. This translates into CASSHSGTGGDEQYF. The whole variable domain, remainder taken from reference TRBV14 and TRBJ2-7, is EAGVTQFPSHSVIEKGQTVTLRCDPISGHDNLYWYRRVMGKEIKFLLHFVKESKQDESGMPNNRFLAERTGGTYSTLKVQPAELEDSGVYFCASSHSGTGGDEQYFGPGTRLTVT.

This clone occurred once. This chain links TRBV3-1 (or the pseudogene TRBV3-2) with TRBJ1-1; D is undetermined. The V end was cut by 4 bases, the J end by 6 bases, with 15 bases between. The CDR3 has 14 residues. CDR1 LGHDT and CDR2 YNNKEL come from the germline V gene (reference sequence). The CDR3 loop reads CASSRLRGTAEAFF. The CDR3 DNA is TGTGCCAGCAGCCGGCTACGGGGAACGGCTGAAGCTTTCTTT.